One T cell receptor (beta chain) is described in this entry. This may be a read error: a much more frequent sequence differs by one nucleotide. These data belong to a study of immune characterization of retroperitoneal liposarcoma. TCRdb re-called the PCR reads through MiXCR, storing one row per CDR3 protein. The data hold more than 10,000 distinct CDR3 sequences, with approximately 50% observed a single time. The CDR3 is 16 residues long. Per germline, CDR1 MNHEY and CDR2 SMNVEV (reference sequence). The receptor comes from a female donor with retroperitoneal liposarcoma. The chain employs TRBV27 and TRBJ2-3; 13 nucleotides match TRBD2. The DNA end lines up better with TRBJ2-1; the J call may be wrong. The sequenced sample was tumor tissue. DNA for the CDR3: TGTGCCAGCAGTTTAAGACTAGCGGGAGGTCGCTACGAGCAGTTCTTC. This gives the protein CASSLRLAGGRYEQFF.